This TCR beta chain derives from a study of T cells in localized non-small cell lung cancer. In this sample, this clone is large (0.1 to 1%). The repertoire was sequenced with immunoSEQ multiplex PCR; TCRdb's copy has only in-frame clones and lacks some. The sample includes roughly 1,600 clones, 30% to 35% of them seen just once. V was trimmed by 4 bases and J by 9 bases, leaving 16 bases between them. There are 14 residues in the CDR3. The chain is built from TRBV23-1 and TRBJ2-1, with D possibly TRBD1 on 5 matching bases. TRBV23-1 is annotated as an ORF whose role is uncertain. This material consisted of normal lung tissue next to the tumor, taken before any cancer treatment. This receptor was identified in a female donor older than 55 with stage II squamous cell lung carcinoma. The CDR3 is CASSRRRPGREQFF. The CDR3 region has the DNA TGCGCCAGCAGTCGCAGACGCCCAGGGCGTGAGCAGTTCTTC.